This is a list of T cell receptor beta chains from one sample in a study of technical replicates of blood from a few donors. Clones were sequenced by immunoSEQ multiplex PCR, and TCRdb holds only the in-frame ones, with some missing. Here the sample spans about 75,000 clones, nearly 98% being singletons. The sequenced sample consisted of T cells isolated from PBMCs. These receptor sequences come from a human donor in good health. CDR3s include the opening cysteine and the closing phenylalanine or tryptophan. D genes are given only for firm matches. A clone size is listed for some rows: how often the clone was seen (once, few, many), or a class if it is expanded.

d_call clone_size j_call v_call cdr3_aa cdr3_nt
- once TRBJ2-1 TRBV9 CASSGRTANNEQFF TGTGCCAGCAGCGGAAGGACAGCCAACAATGAGCAGTTCTTC
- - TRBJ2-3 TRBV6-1 CASTQDTDTQYF TGTGCCAGCACACAAGACACAGATACGCAGTATTTT
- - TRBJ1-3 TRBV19 CASSISLGGDTIYF TGTGCCAGTAGTATTTCCCTCGGCGGGGACACCATATATTTT
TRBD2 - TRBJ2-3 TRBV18 CASSPPQLAGVDTQYF TGTGCCAGCTCACCACCTCAACTAGCGGGAGTGGATACGCAGTATTTT
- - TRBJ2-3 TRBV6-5 CATWVFAGGTDTQYF TGTGCCACATGGGTTTTCGCGGGCGGCACAGATACGCAGTATTTT
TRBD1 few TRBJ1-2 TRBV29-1 CSVQGLGGYTF TGCAGCGTACAGGGGTTGGGTGGCTACACCTTC
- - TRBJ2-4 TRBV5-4 CASSKDLNIQYF TGTGCCAGCAGCAAGGACTTAAACATTCAGTACTTC
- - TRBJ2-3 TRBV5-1 CASSLVYDRTDTQYF TGCGCCAGCAGCTTGGTATACGACAGGACAGATACGCAGTATTTT
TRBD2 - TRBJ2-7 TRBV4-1 CASSHPPGLHPPGLKQYF TGCGCCAGCAGCCATCCTCCGGGACTACACCCTCCCGGCTTGAAGCAGTACTTC
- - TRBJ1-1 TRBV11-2 CASSLYGGVTEAFF TGTGCCAGCAGCTTATATGGGGGGGTCACTGAAGCTTTCTTT
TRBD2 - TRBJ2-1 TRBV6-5 CASSLTSGGTLEQFF TGTGCCAGCAGTCTGACTAGCGGGGGGACTTTGGAGCAGTTCTTC